A single sample is the source of the 30 T cell receptor beta chains below, sequenced in a study of long-term antiretroviral therapy in people with HIV. With survey level as its setting, the immunoSEQ assay was v3.0. Here immunoSEQ multiplex PCR was the method, and the copy in TCRdb shows in-frame clones only, minus some. This sample carries tens of thousands of clones, roughly 87% of them seen once, and the ten largest clones take roughly 6.3%. The source material was unsorted PBMCs, sampled 1 year after starting antiretroviral therapy. Source of these receptors: a man between 18 and 29 years old with HIV.

In its sample, this clone was seen a few times. The V and J genes are TRBV10-1 and TRBJ1-5; TRBD1 agrees at 10 bases. After removal of 6 bases from V and 7 bases from J, the junction contained 6 bases not matched to a gene. In germline, CDR1 is WNHNN, CDR2 SYGVQD (reference sequence). The CDR3 has 14 amino acids. The CDR3 sequence: CASSPDRGFQPQHF. DNA of the CDR3: TGCGCCAGCAGCCCGGACAGGGGGTTCCAGCCCCAGCATTTT.

The chain has TRBV6-5 and TRBJ1-1; 7 bases align to TRBD1. V was clipped by 7 bases and J by 5 bases; unmatched bases: 13. This CDR3 contains 15 residues. In germline, CDR1 is MNHEY, CDR2 SVGAGI. The CDR3 is CASNINPTGWTEAFF. The DNA for the CDR3 is TGTGCCAGCAACATTAACCCGACAGGGTGGACTGAAGCTTTCTTT.

The chain is built from TRBV19 and TRBJ2-7; 10 bases are shared with TRBD1. CDR1 LNHDA and CDR2 SQIVND come from the germline V gene (reference sequence). Losses at the gene ends were 7 bases for V and 1 base for J; bases not matched to a gene: 4. This CDR3 region has 14 residues. CDR3 nucleotide sequence: TGTGCCAGTACCGCGGGACAGGGGTCCTACGAGCAGTACTTC. It yields the protein CASTAGQGSYEQYF. Based on the CDR3 plus reference TRBV19 and TRBJ2-7, the full variable domain is DGGITQSPKYLFRKEGQNVTLSCEQNLNHDAMYWYRQDPGQGLRLIYYSQIVNDFQKGDIAEGYSVSREKKESFPLTVTSAQKNPTAFYLCASTAGQGSYEQYFGPGTRLTVT.

The chain is built from TRBV19 and TRBJ1-1; perhaps TRBD1 as D (5 bases). The V and J ends lost 4 bases and 2 bases respectively, with 14 bases between them. From germline, CDR1 is LNHDA and CDR2 SQIVND (reference sequence). The CDR3 loop spans 15 amino acids. CDR3 region: CASSTTGTFNTEAFF. CDR3 coding DNA: TGTGCCAGTAGTACAACCGGGACTTTCAACACTGAAGCTTTCTTT.

V gene TRBV7-6 combines with J gene TRBJ1-2; D is unresolved. The CDR3 has 15 amino acids. Trimming removed 5 bases at V and 0 bases at J, with 13 bases between. Germline V gene lookup returns CDR1 SGHVS and CDR2 FNYEAQ. The CDR3 DNA reads TGTGCCAGCAGCCTCTCGGCCGCATCTAACTATGGCTACACCTTC. It encodes CASSLSAASNYGYTF. The full variable domain, completed using reference TRBV7-6 and TRBJ1-2, is GAGVSQSPRYKVTKRGQDVALRCDPISGHVSLYWYRQALGQGPEFLTYFNYEAQQDKSGLPNDRFSAERPEGSISTLTIQRTEQRDSAMYRCASSLSAASNYGYTFGSGTRLTVV.

This clone was found once. The rearrangement links TRBV28 to TRBJ2-7, with a weak D call TRBD1 (5 bases). V lost 5 bases and J lost 4, with 15 bases in between. Germline V CDR1 and CDR2: MDHEN, SYDVKM. There are 14 residues in the CDR3. The CDR3 spells CASSAVLGVYEQYF. CDR3 in DNA: TGTGCCAGCAGTGCTGTCCTAGGGGTTTACGAGCAGTACTTC.

The chain links TRBV4-1 to TRBJ2-1, with D tentatively TRBD1 (5 bases). Germline V gene lookup returns CDR1 MGHRA and CDR2 YSYEKL. Deletions cut 0 bases from V and 5 bases from J, with 14 bases between. The CDR3 runs to 16 residues. The CDR3 DNA follows: TGCGCCAGCAGCCAAGATTACAGGAAAACTAACAATGAGCAGTTCTTC. Its translation: CASSQDYRKTNNEQFF.

The chain is built from TRBV19 and TRBJ1-1; D remains unclear. From germline, CDR1 is LNHDA and CDR2 SQIVND (reference sequence). Trimming removed 5 bases at V and 1 base at J, with 8 bases between. This CDR3 has 13 amino acids. In nucleotides, the CDR3 is TGTGCCAGTAGTTTTTCAGCGAACACTGAAGCTTTCTTT. This gives the protein CASSFSANTEAFF. Combining the CDR3 with reference TRBV19 and TRBJ1-1 gives the whole variable domain DGGITQSPKYLFRKEGQNVTLSCEQNLNHDAMYWYRQDPGQGLRLIYYSQIVNDFQKGDIAEGYSVSREKKESFPLTVTSAQKNPTAFYLCASSFSANTEAFFGQGTRLTVV.

This rearrangement joins TRBV5-1 to TRBJ2-3; TRBD1 matches at 9 bases. V shed 4 bases, J shed 3 bases, and the junction held 3 bases outside the gene matches. This CDR3 is built from 14 residues. Germline CDR1 is SGHRS and CDR2 is YFSETQ. CDR3 amino acids: CASSVGQGTDTQYF. CDR3 nucleotides: TGCGCCAGCAGCGTGGGACAGGGAACAGATACGCAGTATTTT. Variable domain in full (rest from reference TRBV5-1 and TRBJ2-3): KAGVTQTPRYLIKTRGQQVTLSCSPISGHRSVSWYQQTPGQGLQFLFEYFSETQRNKGNFPGRFSGRQFSNSRSEMNVSTLELGDSALYLCASSVGQGTDTQYFGPGTRLTVL.

The chain employs TRBV5-1 and TRBJ1-1; no firm D call. The CDR3 has 13 amino acids. From germline, CDR1 is SGHRS and CDR2 YFSETQ. V dropped 4 bases and J dropped 0 bases, with 7 bases sitting between them. CDR3 loop: CASSRSLNTEAFF. In nucleotides, the CDR3 is TGCGCCAGCAGCCGGTCCCTGAACACTGAAGCTTTCTTT.

V usage is TRBV2 and J usage is TRBJ1-4, with D maybe TRBD1 (6 bases). This CDR3 region has 18 residues. V lost 6 bases, J lost 4 bases, and 24 bases lay in between. Germline CDR1 and CDR2: SNHLY and FYNNEI. As DNA, the CDR3 is TGTGCCAGCAGCTCGGGGGGCGTGCTGGAGGTCTTTAATGAAAAACTGTTTTTT. Amino acid sequence: CASSSGGVLEVFNEKLFF.

V usage is TRBV25-1 and J usage is TRBJ1-5, with a tentative D call TRBD1 (5 bases). Germline CDR1 is MGHDK and CDR2 is SYGVNS. The CDR3 is made up of 15 amino acids. V lost 4 bases, J lost 5 bases, and 15 bases lay in between. This CDR3 is CASSAGTGGYQPQHF. CDR3 nucleotide sequence: TGTGCCAGCAGTGCCGGGACGGGAGGTTATCAGCCCCAGCATTTT.

The V call is TRBV28, the J call TRBJ2-7, with D unclear. The length of the CDR3 is 15 residues. The V gene's germline CDR1 is MDHEN and CDR2 SYDVKM. The germline V and J ends were trimmed by 7 bases and 0 bases, with 16 bases remaining between them. This CDR3 reads CASTSMSRSSYEQYF. The CDR3 DNA is TGTGCCAGCACCTCGATGAGCCGGAGCTCCTACGAGCAGTACTTC. Full variable domain (remainder filled in from reference TRBV28 and TRBJ2-7): DVKVTQSSRYLVKRTGEKVFLECVQDMDHENMFWYRQDPGLGLRLIYFSYDVKMKEKGDIPEGYSVSREKKERFSLILESASTNQTSMYLCASTSMSRSSYEQYFGPGTRLTVT.

The chain links TRBV2 to TRBJ1-4; 9 positions match TRBD1. This CDR3 has 16 residues. The trim removed 1 base at V and 3 bases at J, leaving 3 bases unmatched. CDR1 and CDR2 from the germline V gene are SNHLY and FYNNEI. CDR3 amino acids: CASSEGGQGSNEKLFF. The DNA of the CDR3 is TGTGCCAGCAGTGAAGGTGGACAGGGGTCTAATGAAAAACTGTTTTTT.

As to this clone: At the DNA level, this CDR3 is encoded by other sequences in the same sample as well. The V gene is TRBV5-4, the J gene TRBJ1-3; TRBD1 matches at 7 bases. Germline trimming cut 0 bases from V and 0 bases from J; bases unmatched to any gene: 0. Germline CDR1 is SGHNT and CDR2 is YYREEE (reference sequence). The CDR3 totals 15 residues. The CDR3 bases are TGTGCCAGCAGCTTGGACAGGGGCTCTGGAAACACCATATATTTT. Amino acids: CASSLDRGSGNTIYF. Full variable domain (remainder filled in from reference TRBV5-4 and TRBJ1-3): ETGVTQSPTHLIKTRGQQVTLRCSSQSGHNTVSWYQQALGQGPQFIFQYYREEENGRGNFPPRFSGLQFPNYSSELNVNALELDDSALYLCASSLDRGSGNTIYFGEGSWLTVV.

The gene calls are TRBV10-3 and TRBJ1-5, with 10 bases lining up with TRBD1. Losses at the gene ends were 2 bases for V and 6 bases for J; bases not matched to a gene: 1. CDR1 and CDR2 (germline): ENHRY, SYGVKD. CDR3 length: 14 residues. CDR3 sequence reads: CAISEGTGVQPQHF. The CDR3 region has the DNA TGTGCCATCAGTGAGGGGACAGGGGTTCAGCCCCAGCATTTT.

The chain's CDR3 is CSVEGYTEAFF. The CDR3 bases are TGCAGCGTTGAGGGGTACACTGAAGCTTTCTTT. The gene calls are TRBV29-1 and TRBJ1-1; D is undetermined. The CDR3 runs to 11 residues. Trimming removed 3 bases at V and 3 bases at J, with 5 bases between. CDR1 and CDR2 (germline): SQVTM, ANQGSEA.

The chain couples TRBV6-5 to TRBJ2-1; either TRBD1 or TRBD2 may fit D (5 bases each). The length of the CDR3 is 15 residues. CDR1 is MNHEY, CDR2 SVGAGI, per germline. Trimming pared 2 bases from V and 2 bases from J, leaving 10 bases between. The CDR3 region has the DNA TGTGCCAGCAGTTACGGGCAGGGAGCCTACAATGAGCAGTTCTTC. Protein: CASSYGQGAYNEQFF.

This clone was seen just once. The chain links TRBV11-3 to TRBJ2-5; TRBD2 is a possible D gene (5 bases). Per germline, CDR1 SGHNT and CDR2 YENEEA. This CDR3 is built from 12 residues. Trimming took off 5 bases at V and 5 bases at J, with 9 bases between the two ends. The CDR3 region has the DNA TGTGCCAGCAGCCCGCCGGGGGAGACCCAGTACTTC. Translated, it gives CASSPPGETQYF.

The chain combines TRBV5-1 with TRBJ1-1; the D is unclear. The germline V gene encodes CDR1 SGHRS and CDR2 YFSETQ. The CDR3 is 14 residues long. Trimming removed 4 bases from V and 4 bases from J, with 14 bases in between. The CDR3 protein is CASSRTSGGTEAFF. In nucleotides, the CDR3 is TGCGCCAGCAGCCGGACCTCGGGAGGCACTGAAGCTTTCTTT.

The CDR3 loop is CASRTGSGYTF. In DNA form, the CDR3 reads TGTGCCAGCCGGACAGGGTCGGGCTACACCTTC. This sequence joins TRBV5-4 and TRBJ1-2, with 8 positions matching TRBD1. Germline CDR1 and CDR2: SGHNT and YYREEE (reference sequence). Trimming took 7 bases from V and 8 from J; bases not matched to a gene: 4. This CDR3 comprises 11 residues. The entire variable domain, with the rest obtained from reference TRBV5-4 and TRBJ1-2, is as follows: ETGVTQSPTHLIKTRGQQVTLRCSSQSGHNTVSWYQQALGQGPQFIFQYYREEENGRGNFPPRFSGLQFPNYSSELNVNALELDDSALYLCASRTGSGYTFGSGTRLTVV.

As to this clone: Germline is not matched at one junction end, which may reflect a read error. The V call is TRBV7-7, the J call TRBJ2-1; D remains unclear. CDR1 and CDR2 from the germline V gene are SSHAT and FNYEAQ (reference sequence). CDR3 length: 15 residues. Here the CDR3 DNA reads TGTGCTAGCAGCTCCGGGCCGAGCTCCTACAATGAGCAGTTCTTC. Its protein is CASSSGPSSYNEQFF.

This chain uses TRBV7-6 with TRBJ2-1; D remains unclear. Trimming left V 0 bases short and J 6 bases short, with 6 bases between. The CDR3 covers 13 residues. CDR1 and CDR2 from the germline V gene are SGHVS and FNYEAQ. CDR3 sequence: CASSLAAFNEQFF. Here the CDR3 DNA reads TGTGCCAGCAGCTTAGCGGCATTCAATGAGCAGTTCTTC.

This rearrangement joins TRBV19 to TRBJ1-3, with 9 bases that match TRBD1. This CDR3 region has 14 residues. Germline CDR1 reads LNHDA; CDR2 reads SQIVND (reference sequence). The trim removed 6 bases at V and 0 bases at J, leaving 0 bases unmatched. DNA of the CDR3: TGTGCCAGTAGGGACAGGGGCTCTGGAAACACCATATATTTT. Translation gives CASRDRGSGNTIYF.

This clone was detected only once. This chain joins TRBV7-6 and TRBJ1-1, with unresolved D. CDR1 is SGHVS, CDR2 FNYEAQ, per germline. Trimming removed 3 bases from V and 0 bases from J, with 8 bases in between. The CDR3 length is 14 residues. This CDR3 is CASSFAGLNTEAFF. CDR3 nucleotide sequence: TGTGCCAGCAGCTTCGCAGGACTGAACACTGAAGCTTTCTTT.

The chain combines TRBV4-3 with TRBJ1-1; unclear D gene. CDR3 length: 13 residues. V was pared by 3 bases and J by 1 base, with 6 bases between. Germline CDR1 and CDR2: LGHNA and YSLEER. The CDR3 here is CASSQRRNTEAFF. CDR3 nucleotide sequence: TGCGCCAGCAGCCAGCGAAGGAACACTGAAGCTTTCTTT.

The chain couples TRBV4-3 to TRBJ2-3; the match to TRBD2 covers 8 bases. The V segment lost 3 bases and the J segment 4 bases; nucleotides outside the gene matches: 0. This CDR3 is built from 13 residues. The germline CDR1 and CDR2 sequences are LGHNA and YSLEER. CDR3 loop: CASSQREADTQYF. CDR3 nucleotide sequence: TGCGCCAGCAGCCAGCGGGAGGCAGATACGCAGTATTTT.

J is TRBJ1-1 and V is TRBV10-3; D not resolved. Trimming stripped 1 base from V and 0 bases from J, with 9 bases between. Germline lookup yields CDR1 ENHRY and CDR2 SYGVKD. The CDR3 covers 15 residues. CDR3 loop: CAISEYRELNTEAFF. The CDR3 nucleotides read TGTGCCATCAGTGAGTATAGAGAACTGAACACTGAAGCTTTCTTT.

The V call is TRBV6-5, the J call TRBJ2-7; D ambiguous. Per germline, CDR1 MNHEY and CDR2 SVGAGI. V lost 2 bases and J 4 bases, leaving 12 bases between the germline ends. There are 14 residues in the CDR3. CDR3 loop: CASSYGREGYEQYF. In nucleotides, the CDR3 is TGTGCCAGCAGTTACGGGCGCGAAGGTTACGAGCAGTACTTC.

This chain uses TRBV18 with TRBJ1-2; a weak D match, TRBD1 (5 bases). Germline CDR1 is KGHSH and CDR2 is LQKENI. The CDR3 is made up of 15 amino acids. V lost 2 bases, J lost 6 bases, and 16 bases lay in between. The CDR3 loop is CASSPTAAGSNGYTF. CDR3 DNA sequence: TGTGCCAGCTCACCAACGGCGGCAGGGTCGAATGGCTACACCTTC.